The source of this TCR beta chain is a study of spatial heterogeneity in lung cancer. The CDR3 extends over 18 amino acids. Germline CDR1 and CDR2: SGHVS and FQNEAQ. Time point defined: sample taken at primary tumor resection. Findings of the study overall: Tumors with more nonsynonymous mutations had more expanded intratumoral alpha and beta TCRs.

This clonotype was seen repeatedly, ten times or more. Its specificity is unknown. A much larger clone lies a single base off, so this may be a read error. TCRdb independently ran MiXCR on the 5' RACE reads; one entry per CDR3 protein. The table includes more than 20,000 distinct CDR3 sequences, around 6% detected once. The chain carries TRBV7-8 and TRBJ2-2, with a possible D match to TRBD1 (7 bases). Sample: lung tumor tissue, taken at surgery. The sequence was collected from a male donor with early-stage non-small cell lung cancer. CDR3 DNA sequence: TGTGCCAGCAGCCCTTTACAGGGGACTTCTTCGAACACCGGGAAGCTGTTTTTT. Protein: CASSPLQGTSSNTGKLFF.